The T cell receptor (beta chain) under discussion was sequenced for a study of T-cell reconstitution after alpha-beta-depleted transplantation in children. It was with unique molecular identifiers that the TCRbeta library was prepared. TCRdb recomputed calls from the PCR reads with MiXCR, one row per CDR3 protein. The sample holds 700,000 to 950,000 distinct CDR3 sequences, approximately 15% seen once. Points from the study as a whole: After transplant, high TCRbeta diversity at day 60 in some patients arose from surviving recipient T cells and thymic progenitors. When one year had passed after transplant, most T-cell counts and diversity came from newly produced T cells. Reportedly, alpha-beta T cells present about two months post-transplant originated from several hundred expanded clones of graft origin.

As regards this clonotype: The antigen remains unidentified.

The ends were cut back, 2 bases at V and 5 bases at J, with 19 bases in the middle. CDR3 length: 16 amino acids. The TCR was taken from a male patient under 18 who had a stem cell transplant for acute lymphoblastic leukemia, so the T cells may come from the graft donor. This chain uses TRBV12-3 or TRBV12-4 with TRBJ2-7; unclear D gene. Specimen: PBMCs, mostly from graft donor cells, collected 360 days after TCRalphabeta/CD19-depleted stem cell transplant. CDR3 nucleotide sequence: TGTGCCAGCAGTTTATCGTCTGTATACTTCCGCCACGAGCAGTACTTC. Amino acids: CASSLSSVYFRHEQYF.